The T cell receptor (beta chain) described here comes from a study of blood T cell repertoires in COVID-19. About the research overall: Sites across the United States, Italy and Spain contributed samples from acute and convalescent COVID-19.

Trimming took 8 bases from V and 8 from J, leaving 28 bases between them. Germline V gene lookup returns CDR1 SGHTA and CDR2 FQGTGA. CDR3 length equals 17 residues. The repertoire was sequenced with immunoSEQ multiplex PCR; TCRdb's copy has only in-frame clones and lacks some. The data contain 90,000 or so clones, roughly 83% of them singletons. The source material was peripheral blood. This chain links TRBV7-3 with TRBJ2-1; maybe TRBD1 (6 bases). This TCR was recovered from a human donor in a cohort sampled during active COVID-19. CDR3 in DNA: TGTGCCAGCGGACCGACCCCTAAACAGGGATTGGATTATGAGCAGTTCTTC. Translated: CASGPTPKQGLDYEQFF.